The 24 T cell receptor beta chains reported below all come from one sample, sequenced in a study of cytomegalovirus exposure and HLA in healthy donors. The repertoire was sequenced with immunoSEQ multiplex PCR; TCRdb's copy has only in-frame clones and lacks some. The data contain 150,000 to 200,000 clones, roughly 86% of them singletons. The specimen sequenced was PBMCs. The source of these receptors is a woman between 18 and 30 years old in good health and CMV-seropositive.

The V gene is TRBV11-2, the J gene TRBJ2-3; D unresolved. This CDR3 region has 13 residues. Germline CDR1 SGHAT, CDR2 FQNNGV. The V end lost 1 base, the J end lost 2 bases, and 4 bases lay between the germline ends. CDR3 loop: CASSLGATDTQYF. The CDR3, as DNA: TGTGCCAGCAGCTTAGGGGCCACAGATACGCAGTATTTT.

The V and J genes are TRBV15 and TRBJ2-5; 10 nucleotides match TRBD2. J gave up 4 bases and V 6 bases, and 11 bases lay outside the gene matches. This CDR3 comprises 16 residues. Per germline, CDR1 LNHNV and CDR2 YYDKDF (reference sequence). The CDR3 DNA follows: TGTGCCACCAGAGGTTCATCCGGACTAGCGGCAGAGACCCAGTACTTC. Translated: CATRGSSGLAAETQYF.

The chain combines TRBV29-1 with TRBJ1-1; D is undetermined. Looked up from germline, CDR1 is SQVTM and CDR2 is ANQGSEA. This CDR3 is built from 13 residues. V was clipped by 2 bases and J by 0 bases, with 7 bases between them. CDR3 DNA: TGCAGCGTTGAAATAGTAATGAACACTGAAGCTTTCTTT. Translation gives CSVEIVMNTEAFF.

The rearrangement links TRBV29-1 to TRBJ1-4; D is possibly TRBD1 (6 bases). The V end lost 1 base, the J end lost 3 bases, and 24 bases lay between the germline ends. CDR1 SQVTM and CDR2 ANQGSEA come from the germline V gene. The CDR3 spans 19 residues. The CDR3 DNA follows: TGCAGCGTTGAAGCCCCGGACAGCCAGACCCCAACCTCTAATGAAAAACTGTTTTTT. Translated: CSVEAPDSQTPTSNEKLFF.

This sequence joins TRBV5-5 and TRBJ2-7, with D possibly TRBD1 on 5 matching bases. This CDR3 comprises 16 residues. Germline assignment: CDR1 SGHKS and CDR2 YYEKEE (reference sequence). V lost 0 bases, J lost 2 bases, and 15 bases lay in between. This CDR3 is CASSLARQGNPYEQYF. CDR3 bases: TGTGCCAGCAGCTTGGCCCGGCAGGGAAATCCCTACGAGCAGTACTTC.

This sequence joins TRBV28 and TRBJ2-1; 7 bases are a match to TRBD1. In germline, CDR1 is MDHEN, CDR2 SYDVKM. Trimming at V came to 5 bases and at J to 8 bases, leaving 9 bases not matched to a gene. The CDR3 sequence is 14 residues long. The CDR3 is CASSPSTGWDEQFF. The CDR3 region has the DNA TGTGCCAGCAGTCCATCGACAGGGTGGGATGAGCAGTTCTTC.

V is TRBV6-5 and J is TRBJ1-2; a possible D gene is TRBD1 (5 bases). Trimming took 5 bases from V and 2 from J, leaving 6 bases between them. This CDR3 spans 12 amino acids. In germline, CDR1 is MNHEY, CDR2 SVGAGI. The CDR3 protein is CASSRQNYGYTF. For the CDR3, the DNA is TGTGCCAGCAGTAGACAGAACTATGGCTACACCTTC.

This clone was counted once. The chain carries TRBV11-2 and TRBJ2-5; the D gene is possibly TRBD2 (6 bases). The V gene lost 6 bases and the J gene lost 7 bases, with 15 bases spanning the gap. Germline-derived CDR1 and CDR2 are SGHAT and FQNNGV. The length of the CDR3 is 13 residues. CDR3 residues: CASSLADSGTQYF. The CDR3, as DNA: TGTGCCAGCAGTCTAGCAGATAGCGGGACCCAGTACTTC.

This rearrangement joins TRBV11-2 to TRBJ2-7, with 9 bases matching TRBD1. Looked up from germline, CDR1 is SGHAT and CDR2 is FQNNGV. With 6 bases clipped from V and 3 bases from J, the junction kept 9 bases outside the gene matches. This CDR3 contains 15 residues. DNA for the CDR3: TGTGCCAGCAGTTATATCTCGGGACAGGGCTACGAGCAGTACTTC. This encodes CASSYISGQGYEQYF. Complete variable domain (other parts from reference TRBV11-2 and TRBJ2-7): EAGVAQSPRYKIIEKRQSVAFWCNPISGHATLYWYQQILGQGPKLLIQFQNNGVVDDSQLPKDRFSAERLKGVDSTLKIQPAKLEDSAVYLCASSYISGQGYEQYFGPGTRLTVT.

This sequence joins TRBV10-3 and TRBJ2-3; TRBD2 matches 9 bases. The length of the CDR3 is 15 residues. The junction had 13 bases not matched to a gene; V was cut back by 11 bases and J by 4 bases. Germline CDR1 ENHRY, CDR2 SYGVKD. The CDR3 sequence: CASRRGGVVPDTQYF. CDR3 DNA: TGTGCCTCCCGGCGGGGGGGAGTAGTCCCAGATACGCAGTATTTT.

The chain joins TRBV30 to TRBJ1-1; D may be TRBD1 (5 bases). Germline CDR1 and CDR2: GTSNPN and SVGIG (reference sequence). The length of the CDR3 is 12 residues. V dropped 5 bases and J dropped 1 base, with 8 bases sitting between them. The CDR3 bases are TGTGCCTGGGCAGGGTGGAACACTGAAGCTTTCTTT. Translating gives CAWAGWNTEAFF. Together with reference TRBV30 and TRBJ1-1, the CDR3 gives the full variable domain: SQTIHQWPATLVQPVGSPLSLECTVEGTSNPNLYWYRQAAGRGLQLLFYSVGIGQISSEVPQNLSASRPQDRQFILSSKKLLLSDSGFYLCAWAGWNTEAFFGQGTRLTVV.

The rearrangement joins TRBV4-1 to TRBJ1-4, with TRBD1 matching 7 bases. CDR1 is MGHRA and CDR2 is YSYEKL in the germline V gene. This CDR3 contains 17 residues. The junction had 16 bases not matched to a gene; V was cut back by 4 bases and J by 8 bases. The DNA for the CDR3 is TGCGCCAGCAGCCTATCACTCACAGGGGCCGAGTGGGAAAAACTGTTTTTT. It translates to CASSLSLTGAEWEKLFF.

V gene TRBV19 combines with J gene TRBJ2-3, with TRBD2 as a possible D gene (6 bases). Germline V gene sequence: CDR1 LNHDA, CDR2 SQIVND (reference sequence). Trimming took 6 bases from V and 0 from J, leaving 10 bases between them. CDR3 length: 14 amino acids. The DNA of the CDR3 is TGTGCCAGTAGGGAGAGCGGGAGCACAGATACGCAGTATTTT. Translating it yields CASRESGSTDTQYF.

The chain is built from TRBV7-2 and TRBJ1-5, with D possibly matching TRBD1 (5 bases). The germline V gene has CDR1 SGHTA and CDR2 FQGNSA. The CDR3 consists of 14 residues. V dropped 2 bases and J dropped 5 bases, with 10 bases sitting between them. The CDR3 sequence: CASSLTGYDQPQHF. CDR3 in DNA: TGTGCCAGCAGCTTAACAGGTTATGATCAGCCCCAGCATTTT.

With regard to this clone: One end of the junction fails to match germline, which may point to a read error. The V gene is TRBV2, the J gene TRBJ1-5; D is undetermined. Germline V gene data show CDR1 as SNHLY and CDR2 as FYNNEI. CDR3 length equals 13 residues. CDR3 bases: TGTGTCAGCAGTGAAGAAGCCGGGCAGCCCCAGCATTTT. It is translated as CVSSEEAGQPQHF. The full variable domain, completed using reference TRBV2 and TRBJ1-5, is EPEVTQTPSHQVTQMGQEVILRCVPISNHLYFYWYRQILGQKVEFLVSFYNNEISEKSEIFDDQFSVERPDGSNFTLKIRSTKLEDSAMYFCVSSEEAGQPQHFGDGTRLSIL.

The chain carries TRBV6-1 and TRBJ2-2; 8 bases fit TRBD1. Germline CDR1 is MNHNS and CDR2 is SASEGT. The CDR3 has 14 residues. The V and J ends lost 6 bases and 1 base, in that order; junction bases with no gene match: 1. CDR3 coding DNA: TGTGCCAGCAGCGGGACAGGGAACACCGGGGAGCTGTTTTTT. Translated: CASSGTGNTGELFF.

In its sample, this clone was seen once. The rearrangement links TRBV6-4 to TRBJ2-3; D is possibly TRBD1 (6 bases). The V and J ends lost 5 bases and 2 bases respectively, with 11 bases between them. Germline loops: CDR1 MRHNA, CDR2 SNTAGT. The CDR3 covers 14 residues. The CDR3 DNA reads as TGTGCCAGCAGTCAGGGGTTGGCCACAGATACGCAGTATTTT. Its translation is CASSQGLATDTQYF.

This clone was recorded once. The V call is TRBV6-5, the J call TRBJ2-7; D gene ambiguous. V dropped 5 bases and J dropped 6 bases, with 11 bases sitting between them. The CDR3 contains 12 residues. CDR1 and CDR2 from the germline V gene are MNHEY and SVGAGI. Written as DNA, the CDR3 is TGTGCCAGCAGTGGATATCTAGGCGAGCAGTACTTC. It translates to CASSGYLGEQYF.

The rearrangement joins TRBV10-3 to TRBJ2-1; 12 bases map to TRBD1. Germline V gene data show CDR1 as ENHRY and CDR2 as SYGVKD. With 6 bases clipped from V and 5 bases from J, the junction kept 5 bases outside the gene matches. The CDR3 runs 15 residues. CDR3 sequence: CAISHGTGGHNEQFF. The CDR3 DNA follows: TGTGCCATCAGCCACGGGACAGGGGGCCACAATGAGCAGTTCTTC.

This chain joins TRBV10-3 and TRBJ1-1; D is perhaps TRBD1 (5 bases). There are 15 residues in the CDR3. V gave up 10 bases and J gave up 4 bases, with 22 bases separating them. Germline V gene lookup returns CDR1 ENHRY and CDR2 SYGVKD. As DNA, the CDR3 is TGTGCCAGCCACAATAACCAGGGTATCGGCACTGAAGCTTTCTTT. Its protein is CASHNNQGIGTEAFF.

This clone was recorded once. The chain joins TRBV28 to TRBJ1-5, with 11 bases that match TRBD1. The CDR3 spans 16 residues. The germline gives CDR1 MDHEN, CDR2 SYDVKM. Unmatched junction bases numbered 8, after V lost 6 bases and J lost 4 bases. The CDR3 nucleotides read TGTGCCAGCAGGACATGGACAGGGGGCGCAAATCAGCCCCAGCATTTT. Amino acid sequence: CASRTWTGGANQPQHF.

The chain has TRBV30 and TRBJ2-5; a weak D match, TRBD2 (6 bases). This CDR3 contains 13 residues. V dropped 3 bases and J dropped 3 bases, with 11 bases sitting between them. Germline V gene sequence: CDR1 GTSNPN, CDR2 SVGIG (reference sequence). CDR3 protein: CAWRKGGKETQYF. CDR3 nucleotide sequence: TGTGCCTGGAGAAAGGGAGGAAAAGAGACCCAGTACTTC.

This chain connects TRBV19 to TRBJ2-7; TRBD1 is a possible D gene (6 bases). This CDR3 is 13 amino acids long. The germline V and J ends were trimmed by 5 bases and 6 bases, with 14 bases remaining between them. Germline V lookup: CDR1 LNHDA, CDR2 SQIVND (reference sequence). CDR3 loop: CASSSDDRTEQYF. In DNA, the CDR3 is TGTGCCAGTAGTTCAGACGACAGGACCGAGCAGTACTTC.

This chain uses TRBV7-6 with TRBJ2-7, with a possible D match to TRBD1 (6 bases). The germline CDR1 and CDR2 sequences are SGHVS and FNYEAQ. The CDR3 spans 15 residues. Trimming cost V 1 base and J 4 bases, with 14 bases left between them. CDR3 DNA: TGTGCCAGCAGCTTAGAAGTGGGGGCTTATTACGAGCAGTACTTC. It specifies CASSLEVGAYYEQYF.